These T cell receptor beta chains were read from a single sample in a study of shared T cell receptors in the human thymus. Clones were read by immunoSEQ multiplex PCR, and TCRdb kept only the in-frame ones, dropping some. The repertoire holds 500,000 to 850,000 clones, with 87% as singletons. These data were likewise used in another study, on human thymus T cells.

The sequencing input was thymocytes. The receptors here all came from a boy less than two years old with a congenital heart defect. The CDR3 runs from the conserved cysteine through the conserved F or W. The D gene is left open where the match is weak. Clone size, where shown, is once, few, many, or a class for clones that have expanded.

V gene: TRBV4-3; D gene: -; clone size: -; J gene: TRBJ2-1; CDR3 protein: CASSQDTGLPYNEQFF; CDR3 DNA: TGCGCCAGCAGCCAAGATACAGGATTACCCTACAATGAGCAGTTCTTC
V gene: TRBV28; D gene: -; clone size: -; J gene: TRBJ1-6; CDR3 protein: CASSLRSSYNSPLHF; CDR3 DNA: TGTGCCAGCAGTTTAAGGAGCTCCTATAATTCACCCCTCCACTTT
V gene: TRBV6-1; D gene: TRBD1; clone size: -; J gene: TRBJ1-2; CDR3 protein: CASSEWRQDRGFFGYTF; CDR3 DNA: TGTGCCAGCAGTGAATGGAGGCAGGACAGGGGTTTCTTTGGCTACACCTTC
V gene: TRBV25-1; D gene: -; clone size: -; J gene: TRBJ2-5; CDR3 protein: CASSGPRETQYF; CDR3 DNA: TGTGCCAGCAGTGGCCCGCGGGAGACCCAGTACTTC
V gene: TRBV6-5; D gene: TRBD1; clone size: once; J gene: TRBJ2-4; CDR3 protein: CASSSGDRGNIQYF; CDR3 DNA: TGTGCCAGCAGCTCCGGAGACAGGGGGAACATTCAGTACTTC
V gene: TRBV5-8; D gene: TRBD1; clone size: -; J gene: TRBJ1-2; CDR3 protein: CASSLKGGARGGYTF; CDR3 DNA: TGTGCCAGCAGCTTGAAAGGGGGCGCGAGAGGTGGCTACACCTTC
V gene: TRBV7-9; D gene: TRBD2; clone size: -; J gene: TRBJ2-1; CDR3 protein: CASSLVLAGGIYEQFF; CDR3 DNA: TGTGCCAGCAGCTTAGTCCTAGCGGGGGGTATTTATGAGCAGTTCTTC
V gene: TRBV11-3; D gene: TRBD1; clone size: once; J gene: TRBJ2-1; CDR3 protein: CASSFNLGQGPNEQFF; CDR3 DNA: TGTGCCAGCAGCTTTAACCTCGGACAGGGGCCGAATGAGCAGTTCTTC
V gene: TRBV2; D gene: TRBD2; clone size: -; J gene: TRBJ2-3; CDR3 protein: CASSERTTSGLYF; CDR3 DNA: TGTGCCAGCAGTGAACGGACGACTAGCGGTCTGTATTTT
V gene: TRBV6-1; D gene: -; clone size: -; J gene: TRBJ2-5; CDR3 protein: CASRRLQETQYF; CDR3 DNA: TGTGCCAGCAGACGACTCCAAGAGACCCAGTACTTC
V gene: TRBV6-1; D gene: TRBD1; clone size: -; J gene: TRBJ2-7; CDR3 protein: CASSDYTRRTTGIDEQYF; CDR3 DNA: TGTGCCAGCAGTGATTACACGAGACGGACGACAGGGATCGACGAGCAGTACTTC
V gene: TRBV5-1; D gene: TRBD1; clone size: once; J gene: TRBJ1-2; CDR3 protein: CASSLDDRGLAYGYTF; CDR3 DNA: TGCGCCAGCAGCTTAGATGACAGGGGGTTGGCTTATGGCTACACCTTC
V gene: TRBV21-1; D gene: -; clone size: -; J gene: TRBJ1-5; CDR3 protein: CASLEGTGEGQPQHF; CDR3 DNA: TGTGCCAGCCTAGAGGGGACAGGGGAGGGACAGCCCCAGCATTTT
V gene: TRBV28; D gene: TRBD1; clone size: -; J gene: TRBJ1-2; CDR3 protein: CASSPTGQGTYGYTF; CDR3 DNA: TGTGCCAGCAGTCCCACGGGACAGGGGACCTATGGCTACACCTTC
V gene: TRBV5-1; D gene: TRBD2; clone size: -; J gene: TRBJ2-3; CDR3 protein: CASSTLLAVTDTQYF; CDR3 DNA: TGCGCCAGCAGCACCTTACTAGCGGTTACAGATACGCAGTATTTT
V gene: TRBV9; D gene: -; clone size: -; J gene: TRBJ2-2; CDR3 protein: CASSVVGEENTGELFF; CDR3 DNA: TGTGCCAGCAGCGTGGTAGGGGAAGAGAACACCGGGGAGCTGTTTTTT
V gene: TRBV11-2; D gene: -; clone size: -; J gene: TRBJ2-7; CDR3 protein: CASSLEPGYEQYF; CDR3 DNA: TGTGCCAGCAGCTTAGAACCGGGTTACGAGCAGTACTTC
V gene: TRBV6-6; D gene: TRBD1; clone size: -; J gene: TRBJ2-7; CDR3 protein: CASGYGQGRNYEQYF; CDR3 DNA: TGTGCCAGCGGCTACGGACAGGGGAGAAACTACGAGCAGTACTTC
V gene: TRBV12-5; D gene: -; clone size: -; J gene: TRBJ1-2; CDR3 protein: CASGTRHDYGYTF; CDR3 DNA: TGTGCTAGTGGAACCAGACACGACTATGGCTACACCTTC
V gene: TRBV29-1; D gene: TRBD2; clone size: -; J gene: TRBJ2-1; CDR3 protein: CSVDSGLAYNEQFF; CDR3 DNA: TGCAGCGTTGATTCTGGACTAGCTTACAATGAGCAGTTCTTC
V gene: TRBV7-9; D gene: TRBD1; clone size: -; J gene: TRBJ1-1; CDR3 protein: CASSSQGEENTEAFF; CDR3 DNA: TGTGCCAGCAGCTCCCAGGGGGAGGAGAACACTGAAGCTTTCTTT
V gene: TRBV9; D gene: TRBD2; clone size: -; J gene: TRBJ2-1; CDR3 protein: CASSANPLISGIREQFF; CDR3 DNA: TGTGCCAGCAGCGCCAACCCTCTGATTAGCGGGATACGTGAGCAGTTCTTC
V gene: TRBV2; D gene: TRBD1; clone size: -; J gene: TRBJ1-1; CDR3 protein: CASQRNRGCVNTEAFF; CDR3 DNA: TGTGCCAGCCAGCGGAACAGGGGGTGTGTTAACACTGAAGCTTTCTTT
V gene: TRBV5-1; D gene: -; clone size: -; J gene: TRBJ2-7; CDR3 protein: CASSLTQGPYISEQYF; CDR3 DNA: TGCGCCAGCAGCTTGACCCAGGGCCCCTACATTAGCGAGCAGTACTTC
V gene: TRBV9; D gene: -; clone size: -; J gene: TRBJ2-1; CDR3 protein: CASSVEGGAADDNEQFF; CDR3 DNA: TGTGCCAGCAGCGTAGAGGGGGGGGCAGCAGACGACAATGAGCAGTTCTTC
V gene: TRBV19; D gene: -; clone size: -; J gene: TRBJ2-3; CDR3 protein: CASSMGGIFTDTQYF; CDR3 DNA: TGTGCCAGTAGTATGGGCGGGATCTTCACAGATACGCAGTATTTT
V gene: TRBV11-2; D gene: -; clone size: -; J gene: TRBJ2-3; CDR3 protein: CASSLTLIRTDTQYF; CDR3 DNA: TGTGCCAGCAGCTTAACCCTAATCCGCACAGATACGCAGTATTTT
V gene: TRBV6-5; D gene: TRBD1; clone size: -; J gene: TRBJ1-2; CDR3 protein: CASSPGQGDGYTF; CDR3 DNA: TGTGCCAGCAGCCCGGGACAGGGAGATGGCTACACCTTC
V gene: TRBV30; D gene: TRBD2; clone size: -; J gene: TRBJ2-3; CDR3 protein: CAWSTLLLGLAAPSTDTQYF; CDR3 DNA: TGTGCCTGGAGTACGTTGTTGCTGGGACTAGCGGCACCTAGCACAGATACGCAGTATTTT
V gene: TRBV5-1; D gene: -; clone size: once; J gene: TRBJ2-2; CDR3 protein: CASSKGGPRGELFF; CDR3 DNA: TGCGCCAGCAGCAAAGGAGGCCCCCGGGGGGAGCTGTTTTTT
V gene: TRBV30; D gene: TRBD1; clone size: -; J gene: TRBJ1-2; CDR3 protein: CAWSVRTGSLYGYTF; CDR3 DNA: TGTGCCTGGAGTGTAAGGACAGGGTCCCTCTATGGCTACACCTTC
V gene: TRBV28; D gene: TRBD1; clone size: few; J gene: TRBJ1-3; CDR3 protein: CASSLSGGPGNTIYF; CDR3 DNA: TGTGCCAGCAGTTTATCAGGGGGCCCTGGAAACACCATATATTTT
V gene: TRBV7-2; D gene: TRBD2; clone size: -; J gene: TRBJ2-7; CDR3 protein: CASSLKAGGAFEQYF; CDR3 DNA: TGTGCCAGCAGCCTTAAAGCGGGAGGGGCGTTCGAGCAGTACTTC
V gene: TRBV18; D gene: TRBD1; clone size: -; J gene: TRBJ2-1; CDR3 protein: CASSPDRTGVGNEQFF; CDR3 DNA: TGTGCCAGCTCACCCGACAGGACAGGGGTAGGCAATGAGCAGTTCTTC
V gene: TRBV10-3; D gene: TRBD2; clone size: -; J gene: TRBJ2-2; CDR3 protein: CAISEKLAGEAGGELFF; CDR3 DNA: TGTGCCATCAGTGAAAAACTAGCGGGAGAGGCAGGCGGGGAGCTGTTTTTT
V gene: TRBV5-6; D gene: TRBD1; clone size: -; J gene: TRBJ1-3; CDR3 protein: CASSLAGTGPGNTIYF; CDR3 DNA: TGTGCCAGCAGCTTGGCCGGGACAGGGCCTGGAAACACCATATATTTT
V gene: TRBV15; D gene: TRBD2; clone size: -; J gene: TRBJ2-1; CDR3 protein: CATSTMTSYEQFF; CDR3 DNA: TGTGCCACCAGCACGATGACTAGCTATGAGCAGTTCTTC
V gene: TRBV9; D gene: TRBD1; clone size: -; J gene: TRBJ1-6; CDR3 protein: CASSVTRDSNSPLHF; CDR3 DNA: TGTGCCAGCAGCGTAACTCGGGACAGTAATTCACCCCTCCACTTT
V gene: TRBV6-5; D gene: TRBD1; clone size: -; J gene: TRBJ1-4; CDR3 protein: CASSPGTGKKLFF; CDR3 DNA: TGTGCCAGCAGTCCCGGGACAGGGAAAAAACTGTTTTTT
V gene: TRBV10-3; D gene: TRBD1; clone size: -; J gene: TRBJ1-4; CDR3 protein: CATRDRDNEKLFF; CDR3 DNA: TGTGCCACCCGGGACAGGGATAATGAAAAACTGTTTTTT
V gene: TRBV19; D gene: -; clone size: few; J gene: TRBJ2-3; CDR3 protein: CASSIHRFPTSTDTQYF; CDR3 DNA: TGTGCCAGTAGTATTCACAGGTTTCCCACTAGCACAGATACGCAGTATTTT
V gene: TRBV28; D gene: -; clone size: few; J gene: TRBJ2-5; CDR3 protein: CASRTRRFQETQYF; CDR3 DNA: TGTGCCAGCAGAACGAGGAGGTTTCAAGAGACCCAGTACTTC
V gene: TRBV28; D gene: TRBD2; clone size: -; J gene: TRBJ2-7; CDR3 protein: CASSPGLASDIYEQYF; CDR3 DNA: TGTGCCAGCAGTCCCGGACTAGCATCAGATATTTACGAGCAGTACTTC
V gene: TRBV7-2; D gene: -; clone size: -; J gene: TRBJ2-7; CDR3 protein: CASSLGPGPHTGEQYF; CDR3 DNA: TGTGCCAGCAGCTTAGGACCGGGTCCCCATACGGGTGAGCAGTACTTC
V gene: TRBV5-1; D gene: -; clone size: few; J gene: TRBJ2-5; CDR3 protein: CASSLEAVGTQYF; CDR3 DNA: TGCGCCAGCAGCTTGGAAGCGGTCGGGACCCAGTACTTC
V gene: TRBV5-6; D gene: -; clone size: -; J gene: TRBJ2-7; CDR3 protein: CASSWGWPGSYEQYF; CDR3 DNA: TGTGCCAGCAGCTGGGGCTGGCCGGGCTCCTACGAGCAGTACTTC
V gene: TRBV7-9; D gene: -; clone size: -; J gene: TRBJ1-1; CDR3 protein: CASRFISEAFF; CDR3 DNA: TGTGCCAGCAGGTTCATCAGTGAAGCTTTCTTT
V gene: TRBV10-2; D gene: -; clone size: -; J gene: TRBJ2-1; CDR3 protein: CASSGGHYNEQFF; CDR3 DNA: TGCGCCAGCAGTGGGGGACATTACAATGAGCAGTTCTTC
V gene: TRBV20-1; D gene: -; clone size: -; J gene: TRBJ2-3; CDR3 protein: CSALKNTTQYF; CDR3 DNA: TGCAGTGCCCTTAAAAACACTACGCAGTATTTT
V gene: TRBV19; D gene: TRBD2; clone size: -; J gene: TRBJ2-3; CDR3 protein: CASNFGGRTSTDTQYF; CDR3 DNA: TGTGCCAGTAATTTCGGCGGGAGGACGAGCACAGATACGCAGTATTTT
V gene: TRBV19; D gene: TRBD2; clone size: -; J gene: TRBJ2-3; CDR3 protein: CASSIVAGSTDTQYF; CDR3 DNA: TGTGCCAGTAGTATAGTAGCGGGAAGCACAGATACGCAGTATTTT
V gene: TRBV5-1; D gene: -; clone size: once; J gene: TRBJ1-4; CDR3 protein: CASSLGRRGTNEKLFF; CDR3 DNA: TGCGCCAGCAGCTTGGGCAGGCGGGGCACTAATGAAAAACTGTTTTTT
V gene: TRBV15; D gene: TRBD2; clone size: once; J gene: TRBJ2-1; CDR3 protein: CATSRDLSLADISYNEQFF; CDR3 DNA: TGTGCCACCAGCAGAGATTTGTCACTAGCGGACATTTCCTACAATGAGCAGTTCTTC